The 31 T cell receptor beta chains below come from one sample, sequenced in a study of identical twins. MiXCR, applied by TCRdb to the 5' RACE reads, yields one record per CDR3 protein. The data hold hundreds of thousands of distinct CDR3 sequences, with roughly 26% observed a single time. The sample was also reused in another study, on T cells expressing NK-cell markers.

The sample taken for sequencing was CD4+ T cells sorted from blood. The receptors here all came from a woman under 30 in good health.

The chain couples TRBV10-3 to TRBJ2-5; 8 nucleotides align to TRBD1. CDR3 length equals 14 residues. J gave up 2 bases and V 7 bases, and 6 bases lay outside the gene matches. The germline gives CDR1 ENHRY, CDR2 SYGVKD. CDR3 nucleotides: TGTGCCATCAAACCACAGGGGGGACAAGAGACCCAGTACTTC. Protein sequence: CAIKPQGGQETQYF.

In DNA form, the CDR3 reads TGTGCCAGCAGCTTAACCAGGGTAGGCACTGAAGCTTTCTTT. Its protein product is CASSLTRVGTEAFF. The chain links TRBV5-6 to TRBJ1-1; possible D gene TRBD1, 5 bases. The CDR3 covers 14 residues. Looked up from germline, CDR1 is SGHDT and CDR2 is YYEEEE. V shed 2 bases and J shed 4 bases, with 12 bases lying between them.

V gene TRBV10-3 combines with J gene TRBJ2-5; 7 bases match TRBD1. With 5 bases clipped from V and 1 base from J, the junction kept 1 base outside the gene matches. The CDR3 runs 13 residues. The germline gives CDR1 ENHRY, CDR2 SYGVKD. The DNA for the CDR3 is TGTGCCATCAGTACAGGGGTCCAAGAGACCCAGTACTTC. It is translated as CAISTGVQETQYF.

The chain carries TRBV20-1 and TRBJ1-2; D gene unclear. Looked up from germline, CDR1 is DFQATT and CDR2 is SNEGSKA (reference sequence). The CDR3 has 13 amino acids. Trimming removed 2 bases at V and 8 bases at J, with 15 bases between. In DNA, the CDR3 is TGCAGTGCTAGAATCCCCCCTGTCGGGGGCTACACCTTC. Translation gives CSARIPPVGGYTF.

V usage is TRBV12-2 and J usage is TRBJ2-6; the listed D gene, TRBD1, was not tested against the DNA. TRBV12-2 is assigned pseudogene status. CDR3 length: 18 residues. As DNA, the CDR3 is TGTGCAAGTCGCTTAGTTCCGGGACGTAGCTCTGGGGCCAACGTCCTGACTTTC. Translation: CASRLVPGRSSGANVLTF.

The rearrangement links TRBV7-8 to TRBJ2-1, with unresolved D. V gave up 4 bases and J gave up 0 bases, with 16 bases separating them. There are 17 residues in the CDR3. The germline gives CDR1 SGHVS, CDR2 FQNEAQ. The CDR3 reads CASSSPARSSSYNEQFF. Written as DNA, the CDR3 is TGTGCCAGCAGCTCCCCCGCTCGCAGCAGCTCCTACAATGAGCAGTTCTTC.

This clonotype was observed a handful of times. The rearrangement joins TRBV18 to TRBJ1-2, with TRBD1 matching 8 bases. J lost 2 bases, V lost 5 bases, and 10 bases had no gene match. Per the germline V gene, CDR1 is KGHSH and CDR2 is LQKENI. This CDR3 spans 16 amino acids. The CDR3 region has the DNA TGTGCCAGCTCAAAAGCCGGGACAGGTTCGAACTATGGCTACACCTTC. It specifies CASSKAGTGSNYGYTF.

The J gene is TRBJ2-5, the V gene TRBV7-2; D is perhaps TRBD1 or TRBD2 (5 bases each). CDR3 length: 15 amino acids. Germline V lookup: CDR1 SGHTA, CDR2 FQGNSA. Trimming shortened V by 5 bases and J by 5 bases, and 18 bases separated the two germline ends. CDR3 region: CASSTTGLAGETQYF. CDR3 sequence (DNA): TGTGCCAGCAGCACAACGGGGCTAGCTGGTGAGACCCAGTACTTC. Drawing the rest from reference TRBV7-2 and TRBJ2-5, the complete variable domain is GAGVSQSPSNKVTEKGKDVELRCDPISGHTALYWYRQSLGQGLEFLIYFQGNSAPDKSGLPSDRFSAERTGGSVSTLTIQRTQQEDSAVYLCASSTTGLAGETQYFGPGTRLLVL.

The V call is TRBV12-3 or TRBV12-4, the J call TRBJ2-5; 9 positions agree with TRBD1. The CDR3 has 14 amino acids. Trimming took 5 bases from V and 5 from J; bases not matched to a gene: 6. In nucleotides, the CDR3 is TGTGCCAGCAGTAGGACAGGGACAGGGGAGACCCAGTACTTC. Protein product: CASSRTGTGETQYF.

This clonotype was seen a few times. This sequence joins TRBV5-1 and TRBJ2-2; D is perhaps TRBD1 (6 bases). Trimming left V 7 bases short and J 5 bases short, with 15 bases between. The CDR3 consists of 14 residues. Per the germline V gene, CDR1 is SGHRS and CDR2 is YFSETQ. CDR3 coding DNA: TGCGCCAGCGCCCGTTCAGGGGAAACCGGGGAGCTGTTTTTT. Translation: CASARSGETGELFF.

This clonotype was observed many times. The chain carries TRBV5-1 and TRBJ2-3, with a weak D call TRBD1 (5 bases). CDR3 length equals 14 residues. V gave up 4 bases and J gave up 0 bases, with 9 bases separating them. Germline CDR1 reads SGHRS; CDR2 reads YFSETQ. CDR3 nucleotides: TGCGCCAGCAGCGGAACAGGCAGCACAGATACGCAGTATTTT. The encoded protein is CASSGTGSTDTQYF.

This clonotype appeared a few times. The chain joins TRBV2 to TRBJ2-7, with 8 bases that match TRBD1. Germline lookup yields CDR1 SNHLY and CDR2 FYNNEI. The CDR3 is 13 amino acids. The V and J ends lost 8 bases and 1 base, in that order; junction bases with no gene match: 4. The CDR3 loop is CASAGQGSYEQYF. The CDR3 DNA sequence: TGTGCCAGCGCAGGACAGGGATCCTACGAGCAGTACTTC.

The chain couples TRBV10-3 to TRBJ2-7, with unresolved D. This CDR3 comprises 15 residues. The V and J ends lost 5 bases and 2 bases respectively, with 16 bases between them. In germline, CDR1 is ENHRY, CDR2 SYGVKD. CDR3 nucleotides: TGTGCCATCAGTCACCGCGGCGCGGTGACCTACGAGCAGTACTTC. Its protein is CAISHRGAVTYEQYF.

A few counts support this clonotype. V gene TRBV20-1 combines with J gene TRBJ2-1; 8 bases are a match to TRBD2. Per germline, CDR1 DFQATT and CDR2 SNEGSKA (reference sequence). This CDR3 is 12 amino acids long. With V trimmed by 3 bases and J by 8 bases, 3 bases remained unmatched. CDR3 in DNA: TGCAGTGCTAGCGGGAGGGCCGATGAGCAGTTCTTC. It translates to CSASGRADEQFF.

This clonotype was counted a few times. The gene calls are TRBV18 and TRBJ1-4; 10 bases align to TRBD1. Germline assignment: CDR1 KGHSH and CDR2 LQKENI. The CDR3 sequence is 15 residues long. Unmatched junction bases numbered 2, after V lost 2 bases and J lost 5 bases. Written as DNA, the CDR3 is TGTGCCAGCTCACCAGTGGGACAGGGGAATGAAAAACTGTTTTTT. It is translated as CASSPVGQGNEKLFF.

The genes are TRBV12-3 or TRBV12-4 and TRBJ1-2; 7 nucleotides agree with TRBD1. J lost 1 base, V lost 4 bases, and 0 bases had no gene match. This CDR3 is 13 amino acids long. CDR3 sequence (DNA): TGTGCCAGCAGTTGGGACAGTAACTATGGCTACACCTTC. Translating gives CASSWDSNYGYTF.

This clonotype has more than one count but fewer than ten. This rearrangement joins TRBV19 to TRBJ1-1; 9 nucleotides agree with TRBD1. The CDR3 extends over 14 amino acids. CDR1 is LNHDA and CDR2 is SQIVND in the germline V gene (reference sequence). V gave up 5 bases and J gave up 8 bases; unmatched junction bases: 9. The CDR3 protein is CASSLPGQGAEAFF. DNA for the CDR3: TGTGCCAGTAGTTTACCGGGACAGGGCGCAGAAGCTTTCTTT.

This clonotype was seen a handful of times. The V gene is TRBV5-1, the J gene TRBJ2-5; no clear D gene. V was cut by 0 bases and J by 4 bases, with 16 bases left in between. Germline V CDR1 and CDR2: SGHRS, YFSETQ. The CDR3 runs to 16 residues. CDR3 protein: CASSLGLASLGETQYF. The CDR3 DNA sequence: TGCGCCAGCAGCTTGGGTTTGGCCTCCCTTGGAGAGACCCAGTACTTC.

This clonotype turned up a few times. The chain couples TRBV18 to TRBJ2-7; D call uncertain. Germline-derived CDR1 and CDR2 are KGHSH and LQKENI. V shed 3 bases and J shed 13 bases, with 13 bases lying between them. This CDR3 region has 11 residues. This chain's CDR3 is CASSPAVSRYF. In nucleotides, the CDR3 is TGTGCCAGCTCACCGGCCGTGAGTCGATACTTC.

In DNA, the CDR3 is TGTGCCAGCGGCTTGGGGACGTTGAATGAAAAACTGTTTTTT. It encodes CASGLGTLNEKLFF. The chain couples TRBV6-1 to TRBJ1-4; TRBD1 might be the D (5 bases). Germline V lookup: CDR1 MNHNS, CDR2 SASEGT. The CDR3 length is 14 residues. V was cut by 8 bases and J by 5 bases, with 15 bases left in between.

The chain carries TRBV6-1 and TRBJ2-1; 14 positions agree with TRBD2. After removal of 9 bases from V and 6 bases from J, the junction contained 10 bases not matched to a gene. The germline V gene encodes CDR1 MNHNS and CDR2 SASEGT. There are 16 residues in the CDR3. CDR3 region: CASTTRGLAGANEQFF. DNA for the CDR3: TGTGCCAGTACAACCCGGGGACTAGCGGGAGCCAATGAGCAGTTCTTC.

The rearrangement joins TRBV30 to TRBJ2-7; D gene ambiguous. This CDR3 has 11 residues. Germline assignment: CDR1 GTSNPN and CDR2 SVGIG (reference sequence). The V end was cut by 3 bases, the J end by 7 bases, with 10 bases between. The CDR3 protein is CAWSLYGEQYF. The CDR3 nucleotides are TGTGCCTGGAGCTTGTACGGGGAGCAGTACTTC. Full variable domain (remainder filled in from reference TRBV30 and TRBJ2-7): SQTIHQWPATLVQPVGSPLSLECTVEGTSNPNLYWYRQAAGRGLQLLFYSVGIGQISSEVPQNLSASRPQDRQFILSSKKLLLSDSGFYLCAWSLYGEQYFGPGTRLTVT.

This clonotype was counted between two and nine times. The V and J genes are TRBV7-2 and TRBJ2-7, with 10 bases lining up with TRBD2. Trimming took 5 bases from V and 2 from J; bases not matched to a gene: 3. CDR3 size: 14 residues. Germline V lookup: CDR1 SGHTA, CDR2 FQGNSA. CDR3 loop: CASSESGGAYEQYF. DNA for the CDR3: TGTGCCAGCAGCGAAAGCGGGGGGGCCTACGAGCAGTACTTC.

This clonotype was counted a few times. The genes are TRBV20-1 and TRBJ2-3; TRBD2 agrees at 7 bases. Unmatched junction bases numbered 4, after V lost 1 base and J lost 3 bases. The germline V gene has CDR1 DFQATT and CDR2 SNEGSKA (reference sequence). This CDR3 is built from 14 residues. The CDR3 loop reads CSARVASGTDTQYF. The CDR3 region has the DNA TGCAGTGCTAGAGTGGCTAGCGGAACAGATACGCAGTATTTT.

This clonotype was detected a few times. This chain uses TRBV27 with TRBJ2-3, with D maybe TRBD2 (7 bases). CDR3 length equals 14 residues. V was trimmed by 10 bases and J by 5 bases, leaving 19 bases between them. Germline CDR1 MNHEY, CDR2 SMNVEV (reference sequence). CDR3 nucleotide sequence: TGTGCCACTAGTCTTAGGGGGGGCGGAGATACGCAGTATTTT. Protein sequence: CATSLRGGGDTQYF.

This clonotype was picked up a small number of times. The rearrangement uses TRBV12-3 or TRBV12-4 and TRBJ1-2; 9 bases fit TRBD1. V was pared by 5 bases and J by 8 bases, with 12 bases of the junction left unmatched. The CDR3 is 15 residues long. DNA for the CDR3: TGTGCCAGCAGTCCCTGGGACAGGGAAGGCCACGGCTACACCTTC. Protein sequence: CASSPWDREGHGYTF.

J is TRBJ2-7 and V is TRBV28, with D possibly being TRBD1 (7 bases). The CDR3 spans 14 residues. Per the germline V gene, CDR1 is MDHEN and CDR2 is SYDVKM. Between the trimmed V and J ends, which lost 3 bases and 4 bases, there was a span of 13 bases. Written as DNA, the CDR3 is TGTGCCAGCAGTTTCCAGACAGGGAGGTACGAGCAGTACTTC. It specifies CASSFQTGRYEQYF. Filled out from reference TRBV28 and TRBJ2-7, the complete variable domain reads DVKVTQSSRYLVKRTGEKVFLECVQDMDHENMFWYRQDPGLGLRLIYFSYDVKMKEKGDIPEGYSVSREKKERFSLILESASTNQTSMYLCASSFQTGRYEQYFGPGTRLTVT.

J is TRBJ2-7 and V is TRBV7-2; D ambiguous. The V gene lost 1 base and the J gene lost 3 bases, with 10 bases spanning the gap. CDR1 is SGHTA and CDR2 is FQGNSA in the germline V gene. This CDR3 is 14 amino acids long. The CDR3 sequence: CASSLGASVYEQYF. The CDR3 nucleotides are TGTGCCAGCAGCTTAGGCGCCTCTGTCTACGAGCAGTACTTC.

This clonotype was detected ten times or more. The chain couples TRBV7-2 to TRBJ1-2; TRBD1 aligns across 8 bases. The CDR3 is made up of 15 amino acids. V dropped 5 bases and J dropped 5; count of bases not matched to a gene: 10. Germline CDR1 reads SGHTA; CDR2 reads FQGNSA. In DNA, the CDR3 is TGTGCCAGCAGCAAGCAAGGACAGGGCCTATATGGCTACACCTTC. As protein: CASSKQGQGLYGYTF.

V and J are TRBV20-1 and TRBJ2-3; the D is unclear. CDR3 size: 14 residues. Germline lookup yields CDR1 DFQATT and CDR2 SNEGSKA (reference sequence). V was clipped by 0 bases and J by 2 bases, with 9 bases between them. CDR3 residues: CSARDSRYTDTQYF. CDR3 DNA: TGCAGTGCTAGAGACAGCCGGTACACAGATACGCAGTATTTT.

This clonotype was found a few times. The rearrangement uses TRBV6-1 and TRBJ2-7, with 7 bases lining up with TRBD1. Unmatched junction bases numbered 15, after V lost 11 bases and J lost 5 bases. The CDR3 has 14 residues. Germline values: CDR1 MNHNS, CDR2 SASEGT. CDR3 sequence: CAGGPRQGSDEQYF. In DNA, the CDR3 is TGTGCCGGTGGCCCCCGACAGGGAAGCGACGAGCAGTACTTC.